A selection of T cell receptor beta chains follows, all from one sample in a study of blood T cell repertoires in COVID-19. Measured with immunoSEQ multiplex PCR; TCRdb has only the in-frame clones, and not every one. The sample records fewer than 250,000 clones, 84% being singletons. Sequencing input: PBMCs or T cells enriched from blood (not recorded which). All receptors derive from a woman between 40 and 50 years old who had recovered from COVID-19. Each CDR3 is given with its conserved first and last residue. The D gene is left open where the match is weak. Clone size is not always given. Where it is, it says once, few, many or a class for expanded clones.

TRBJ2-7,.,.,TRBV7-9,TGTGCCAGCAGCTTCTCCAGGGACTACGAGCAGTACTTC,CASSFSRDYEQYF
TRBJ2-7,.,.,TRBV7-3,TGTGCCAGCAGCCGGGGGACCAACGACGAGCAGTACTTC,CASSRGTNDEQYF
TRBJ1-2,TRBD1,.,TRBV5-6,TGTGCCAGCAGCTCAGCGGACAGGGGACGTGGCTACACCTTC,CASSSADRGRGYTF
TRBJ1-2,.,.,TRBV10-3,TGTGCCATCAGAAGACAGAGTCCTTATGGCTACACCTTC,CAIRRQSPYGYTF
TRBJ1-2,.,.,TRBV24-1,TGTGCCACCAGTGCGGCAGGGAAAGGCTTTAACTATGGCTACACCTTC,CATSAAGKGFNYGYTF
TRBJ2-1,.,.,TRBV27,TGTGCCAGCAGGGGGGGTGTGGGGACCTACAATGAGCAGTTCTTC,CASRGGVGTYNEQFF
TRBJ2-1,TRBD2,few,TRBV27,TGTGCCAGCAGTTCTAGACTAGCGGGAGGGGATGAGCAGTTCTTC,CASSSRLAGGDEQFF
TRBJ2-1,TRBD1,once,TRBV7-9,TGTGCCAGCAGCTTTGACAGGGGAGAGCACAATGAGCAGTTCTTC,CASSFDRGEHNEQFF
TRBJ1-6,.,once,TRBV14,TGTGCCAGCAGCCAAGGCGGACAGCCAAATTCACCCCTCCACTTT,CASSQGGQPNSPLHF
TRBJ2-6,.,.,TRBV27,TGTGCCAGCAGTTTAGGGAGAACTGGGGCCAACGTCCTGACTTTC,CASSLGRTGANVLTF
TRBJ1-1,TRBD1,.,TRBV27,TGTGCCAGCAGTTTTACAGGGGTCGGTACTGAAGCTTTCTTT,CASSFTGVGTEAFF
TRBJ2-7,.,.,TRBV11-2,TGTGCCAGCAGCGGACAGTTCGACGAGCAGTACTTC,CASSGQFDEQYF
TRBJ2-7,.,.,TRBV19,TGTGCCAGTAGTATAGGGACAGCCTACGAGCAGTACTTC,CASSIGTAYEQYF
TRBJ2-3,TRBD2,.,TRBV29-1,TGCAGCGTTGAGGGGGGGACTAGCGGGAGAACAGATACGCAGTATTTT,CSVEGGTSGRTDTQYF
TRBJ1-4,.,.,TRBV28,TGTGCCAGCAGTACGCCGCCGGGGGGCGGAAAGGAAAAACTGTTTTTT,CASSTPPGGGKEKLFF
TRBJ2-2,TRBD2,.,TRBV19,TGTGCCAGTAGTTCCCAGGGAGCTAGCGGGACACCCGGGGAGCTGTTTTTT,CASSSQGASGTPGELFF
TRBJ2-2,.,.,TRBV5-1,TGCGCCAGCAGCTTGGGCTCAGCGGGTCTCACCGGGGAGCTGTTTTTT,CASSLGSAGLTGELFF
TRBJ2-7,TRBD2,once,TRBV5-1,TGCGCCAGCAGCTTGGAAGGGAGAGTAGCGGGAGGGCCAGAACTCAACCGGGGGTACTTC,CASSLEGRVAGGPELNRGYF
TRBJ1-2,.,.,TRBV3-1/TRBV3-2,TGTGCCAGCAGCCAAGGGCCATTTAACTATGGCTACACCTTC,CASSQGPFNYGYTF
TRBJ2-5,TRBD2,once,TRBV11-2,TGTGCCAGCAGCTTAGCGGGGACTATAGGGACCCAGTACTTC,CASSLAGTIGTQYF
TRBJ2-3,TRBD2,.,TRBV7-8,TGTGCCAGCAGCCCACCCCGGCGGGAGGGCAACAAAGATACGCAGTATTTT,CASSPPRREGNKDTQYF
TRBJ2-7,.,.,TRBV5-1,TGCGCCAGCAGGGAGGATACCTACGAGCAGTACTTC,CASREDTYEQYF
TRBJ1-5,.,.,TRBV28,TGTGCCAGCAGCCCGAGCCGGTATAGCAATCAGCCCCAGCATTTT,CASSPSRYSNQPQHF
TRBJ2-1,.,.,TRBV11-2,TGTGCCAGCAGCTTAGACCTAGCGCCCAATGAGCAGTTCTTC,CASSLDLAPNEQFF
TRBJ2-5,TRBD2,.,TRBV11-2,TGTGCCAGCAGCTTAGGCGGACTAGCGGGAAGTGGGCAAGAGACCCAGTACTTC,CASSLGGLAGSGQETQYF
TRBJ2-1,.,.,TRBV5-1,TGCGCCAGCAGCTTGGGGCCGGGACTTGACTCCTACAATGAGCAGTTCTTC,CASSLGPGLDSYNEQFF
TRBJ1-1,.,.,TRBV18,TGTGCCAGCTCACAACAAGGACTGAGTAACACTGAAGCTTTCTTT,CASSQQGLSNTEAFF
TRBJ2-1,TRBD2,.,TRBV7-2,TGTGCCAGCAGCCCCCGAGCGGGAGGGCCCAACAGTGAGCAGTTCTTC,CASSPRAGGPNSEQFF
TRBJ1-5,.,once,TRBV6-5,TGTGCCAGCAGCCGGACACCACCACAGCCCCAGCATTTT,CASSRTPPQPQHF
TRBJ1-5,TRBD1,.,TRBV5-1,TGCGCCAGCAGCTGGGGGACAGCCAATCAGCCCCAGCATTTT,CASSWGTANQPQHF
TRBJ2-5,TRBD2,.,TRBV3-1/TRBV3-2,TGTGCCAGCAGCCAAGGCCCGGGGGGATACAATCAAGAGACCCAGTACTTC,CASSQGPGGYNQETQYF
TRBJ1-1,TRBD1,.,TRBV28,TGTGCCAGCAGTTCGGGACAGGTGAACACTGAAGCTTTCTTT,CASSSGQVNTEAFF
TRBJ1-4,TRBD1,.,TRBV3-1/TRBV3-2,TGTGCCAGCAGCCAAGGTGGGACAGGGTGGACTAATGAAAAACTGTTTTTT,CASSQGGTGWTNEKLFF
TRBJ1-2,TRBD1,once,TRBV28,TGTGCCAGCAGCGTCCCGGGACAGGGGCGCTATGGCTACACCTTC,CASSVPGQGRYGYTF
TRBJ2-3,TRBD1,.,TRBV6-1,TGTGCCAGCAGTGATGACAGGGGGCGCGGCACAGATACGCAGTATTTT,CASSDDRGRGTDTQYF
TRBJ2-2,TRBD1,.,TRBV10-1,TGCGCCACCGCGGACAGGGCGACCGGGGAGCTGTTTTTT,CATADRATGELFF
TRBJ2-1,TRBD2,.,TRBV5-8,TGTGCCAGCAGCTTGGCGATTAGCGGGACGTACAATGAGCAGTTCTTC,CASSLAISGTYNEQFF
TRBJ2-5,TRBD2,.,TRBV7-9,TGTGCCAGCAGCCAGGGGACTAGCGGGAGGATAGAGACCCAGTACTTC,CASSQGTSGRIETQYF
TRBJ2-5,TRBD2,.,TRBV4-1,TGCGCCAGCAGCCAAGTACTAGCGCTCCAAGAGACCCAGTACTTC,CASSQVLALQETQYF
TRBJ1-2,TRBD1,few,TRBV29-1,TGCAGCGTTGATATTGGGGACAGGGGGCTATGGGCGTCAGGCTACACCTTC,CSVDIGDRGLWASGYTF
TRBJ2-7,.,.,TRBV28,TGTGCCAGCAGCGAAGGGGTCTCCTACGAGCAGTACTTC,CASSEGVSYEQYF
TRBJ1-5,.,.,TRBV18,TGTGCCAGCTCAGAGGGAAACAATCAGCCCCAGCATTTT,CASSEGNNQPQHF
TRBJ1-2,.,.,TRBV29-1,TGCAGCGTGATAGACAGGCCCGGGGGCTACACCTTC,CSVIDRPGGYTF
TRBJ2-3,TRBD2,once,TRBV9,TGTGCCAGCTCCCCTAGCGGTAGCACAGATACGCAGTATTTT,CASSPSGSTDTQYF
TRBJ2-1,TRBD1,.,TRBV4-1,TGCGCCAGCAGCCAACCGGGACAGGGGCTCAACAATGAGCAGTTCTTC,CASSQPGQGLNNEQFF
TRBJ2-1,TRBD2,.,TRBV27,TGTGCCAGCACTCCTCCGGGACTAGGCAACAATGAGCAGTTCTTC,CASTPPGLGNNEQFF
TRBJ1-2,TRBD1,.,TRBV10-3,TGTGCCATCAGCCCCGGGACAGGGGATGGCTACACCTTC,CAISPGTGDGYTF
TRBJ1-3,.,.,TRBV4-3,TGCGCCAGCAGCCAAGATTTGGGGGGAAGTGGAAACACCATATATTTT,CASSQDLGGSGNTIYF